The 11 T cell receptor beta chains presented below share a single source sample, sequenced in a study of monozygotic twins with inflammatory bowel disease. TCRdb re-called the 5' RACE reads; every CDR3 protein appears as one record, without DNA. The sample table sets out around 190,000 distinct CDR3 sequences. The specimen was blood. All receptors come from a human donor with ulcerative colitis or Crohn's disease, or a healthy co-twin of an affected twin (not recorded which).

The chain employs TRBV6-6 and TRBJ1-2; TCRdb gives TRBD1 as the D gene, but with no DNA this cannot be confirmed. The germline CDR1 and CDR2 sequences are MNHNY and SVGAGI (reference sequence). The CDR3 runs 14 residues. The CDR3 here is CASSPGTAYYGYTF.

V is TRBV18 and J is TRBJ2-3; TCRdb indicates TRBD1, and absent DNA this call remains unverified. CDR3 length: 16 amino acids. Germline-derived CDR1 and CDR2 are KGHSH and LQKENI. The CDR3: CASSPKLTPDTDTQYF.

This chain joins TRBV5-1 and TRBJ2-1; TCRdb outputs TRBD2, but without DNA this stays unchecked. Germline V gives CDR1 SGHRS, CDR2 YFSETQ. The CDR3 sequence is 16 residues long. CDR3 sequence: CASSLGPSGRNNEQFF.

The chain combines TRBV12-3 or TRBV12-4 with TRBJ2-1; the D call from TCRdb, TRBD2, cannot be confirmed without DNA. This CDR3 contains 16 residues. CDR3 sequence reads: CASSTGTSGGVNEQFF.

The chain couples TRBV12-3 or TRBV12-4 to TRBJ2-5. The CDR3 has 13 amino acids. The CDR3 region is CASSSTYQETQYF.

The V call is TRBV12-3 or TRBV12-4, the J call TRBJ2-3; TCRdb reports TRBD1, a call that lacks DNA to check it against. This CDR3 is built from 14 residues. The CDR3 is CASSGEWATDTQYF.

The chain joins TRBV5-6 to TRBJ2-5. Germline CDR1 SGHDT, CDR2 YYEEEE. The CDR3 is 14 residues long. This CDR3 is CASSLAKVQETQYF.

This chain's CDR3 is CASVGTGKRNEQFF. The chain couples TRBV2 to TRBJ2-1; TCRdb indicates TRBD1, and absent DNA this call remains unverified. CDR1 is SNHLY, CDR2 FYNNEI, per germline. The CDR3 contains 14 residues.

The rearrangement joins TRBV12-3 or TRBV12-4 to TRBJ1-2. The CDR3 extends over 12 amino acids. The CDR3 sequence: CASSFVRTGYTF.

The chain recombines TRBV20-1 with TRBJ2-3; TCRdb selects TRBD1, and the lack of DNA leaves this call unchecked. CDR1 is DFQATT, CDR2 SNEGSKA, per germline (reference sequence). CDR3 length: 13 amino acids. The CDR3 spells CSAPGRITDTQYF.

This chain connects TRBV5-1 to TRBJ2-1. Germline V gives CDR1 SGHRS, CDR2 YFSETQ. The CDR3 sequence is 15 residues long. The CDR3 reads CASSLMGARYNEQFF.